Below are 22 T cell receptor beta chains sequenced from a single sample in a study of patients and donors after allogeneic stem cell transplantation. TCRdb re-analysed the RT-PCR reads in MiXCR, keeping a single row per CDR3 protein. The sample holds 150,000 to 250,000 distinct CDR3 sequences, approximately 41% seen once. Material for sequencing was blood, either unsorted or a sorted T cell fraction (not recorded which). These receptor sequences come from a human donor who was either an allogeneic HSCT recipient or a stem cell or donor lymphocyte infusion donor (not recorded which). It is not recorded whose cells these are; they may come from a transplant donor.

The V gene is TRBV4-3, the J gene TRBJ1-2; D remains ambiguous. The germline CDR1 and CDR2 sequences are LGHNA and YSLEER. This CDR3 region has 13 residues. The V end was cut by 3 bases, the J end by 5 bases, with 10 bases between. The CDR3 here is CASSHAVYYGYTF. In DNA form, the CDR3 reads TGCGCCAGCAGCCACGCCGTTTATTATGGCTACACCTTC.

In this sample, this clonotype turned up a few times. The rearrangement links TRBV20-1 to TRBJ1-5, with D hard to call. Germline loops: CDR1 DFQATT, CDR2 SNEGSKA (reference sequence). This CDR3 has 13 residues. The V end was cut by 3 bases, the J end by 0 bases, with 6 bases between. The DNA for the CDR3 is TGCAGTGCTAGTCCCAATAGCAATCAGCCCCAGCATTTT. The encoded protein is CSASPNSNQPQHF.

V is TRBV12-5 and J is TRBJ1-1; TRBD1 might be the D (5 bases). Germline V gives CDR1 LGHNT, CDR2 FRNRAP. The CDR3 extends over 13 amino acids. V was shortened by 3 bases and J by 4 bases, with 9 bases between the two germline ends. CDR3: CASGFRGGTEAFF. CDR3 DNA: TGTGCTAGTGGTTTCCGCGGGGGCACTGAAGCTTTCTTT.

This chain links TRBV5-4 with TRBJ2-1; 12 bases align to TRBD2. The CDR3 contains 20 residues. The V gene end was trimmed by 4 bases and the J gene end by 0 bases; junction bases not matched to a gene: 14. Germline V gene data show CDR1 as SGHNT and CDR2 as YYREEE (reference sequence). CDR3 in DNA: TGTGCCAGCAGCCCTGGGGCTAGCGGGAGGGCCAAAAGCTCCTACAATGAGCAGTTCTTC. This encodes CASSPGASGRAKSSYNEQFF.

CDR3 nucleotide sequence: TGTGCCAGCAGCGTAGGTATGGGGACTGAAGCTTTCTTT. Its translation: CASSVGMGTEAFF. The V gene is TRBV9, the J gene TRBJ1-1; no firm D call. The CDR3 loop spans 13 amino acids. The V end lost 0 bases, the J end lost 5 bases, and 8 bases lay between the germline ends. Germline CDR1 and CDR2: SGDLS and YYNGEE.

This clonotype was detected only a few times. This chain joins TRBV27 and TRBJ1-2, with 11 bases identical to TRBD1. The ends lost 5 bases at V and 5 bases at J; junction bases unmatched: 10. Germline V CDR1 and CDR2: MNHEY, SMNVEV (reference sequence). The CDR3 consists of 16 residues. In DNA form, the CDR3 reads TGTGCCAGCAGTATAGACAGGACAGGGGGCGGGTATGGCTACACCTTC. Translating it yields CASSIDRTGGGYGYTF.

In its sample, this clonotype was seen a few times. This chain connects TRBV7-9 to TRBJ1-2; D gene ambiguous. V was cut by 1 base and J by 8 bases, with 14 bases left in between. The CDR3 runs to 14 residues. The germline gives CDR1 SEHNR, CDR2 FQNEAQ (reference sequence). The chain's CDR3 is CASSLERASRGYTF. CDR3 nucleotides: TGTGCCAGCAGCTTAGAGAGGGCATCCCGGGGCTACACCTTC. The variable domain in full, completed from reference TRBV7-9 and TRBJ1-2, reads DTGVSQNPRHKITKRGQNVTFRCDPISEHNRLYWYRQTLGQGPEFLTYFQNEAQLEKSRLLSDRFSAERPKGSFSTLEIQRTEQGDSAMYLCASSLERASRGYTFGSGTRLTVV.

The chain uses TRBV20-1 and TRBJ2-2; D is tentatively TRBD1 or TRBD2 (6 bases each). Trimming left V 2 bases short and J 2 bases short, with 9 bases between. Germline V gives CDR1 DFQATT, CDR2 SNEGSKA (reference sequence). The CDR3 loop spans 14 amino acids. CDR3 sequence: CSARRGANTGELFF. As DNA, the CDR3 is TGCAGTGCTAGAAGGGGGGCCAACACCGGGGAGCTGTTTTTT.

The V call is TRBV10-3, the J call TRBJ2-3, with D perhaps TRBD1 or TRBD2 (7 bases each). Trimming took 2 bases from V and 4 from J, leaving 13 bases between them. Germline V gene lookup returns CDR1 ENHRY and CDR2 SYGVKD. The CDR3 length is 15 residues. Written as DNA, the CDR3 is TGTGCCATCAGTGAGACAGGGGAGGGCCCAGATACGCAGTATTTT. Amino acid sequence: CAISETGEGPDTQYF.

The V call is TRBV6-2 or TRBV6-3, the J call TRBJ2-1; TRBD2 matches 9 bases. This CDR3 has 15 residues. The germline V gene has CDR1 MNHEY and CDR2 SVGEGT. With 4 bases clipped from V and 9 bases from J, the junction kept 10 bases outside the gene matches. CDR3 DNA: TGTGCCAGCAGTTTAAGGGTAGGAGCGGGAGGTGAGCAGTTCTTC. Amino acid sequence: CASSLRVGAGGEQFF.

This sequence joins TRBV28 and TRBJ1-2; D possibly corresponds to TRBD1 (5 bases). V dropped 6 bases and J dropped 6 bases, with 14 bases sitting between them. Germline-derived CDR1 and CDR2 are MDHEN and SYDVKM. This CDR3 contains 13 residues. The CDR3 region is CASRPGKGHGYTF. The DNA of the CDR3 is TGTGCCAGCAGACCCGGGAAGGGACATGGCTACACCTTC.

This chain connects TRBV12-3 or TRBV12-4 to TRBJ2-3, with 14 bases fitting TRBD2. This CDR3 is 14 amino acids long. The V gene end was trimmed by 8 bases and the J gene end by 6 bases; junction bases not matched to a gene: 4. The CDR3 spells CASAGLAGVDTQYF. CDR3 bases: TGTGCCAGCGCGGGACTAGCGGGAGTGGATACGCAGTATTTT.

The chain couples TRBV7-6 to TRBJ1-1, with a weak D call TRBD1 (5 bases). This CDR3 comprises 14 residues. The germline V gene encodes CDR1 SGHVS and CDR2 FNYEAQ. Trimming removed 6 bases from V and 3 bases from J, with 14 bases in between. The CDR3 DNA reads TGTGCCAGCAGTTACGGGGCGTTGGACACTGAAGCTTTCTTT. Residues: CASSYGALDTEAFF.

V and J are TRBV12-3 or TRBV12-4 and TRBJ2-3; D remains unclear. Trimming took 1 base from V and 2 from J, leaving 10 bases between them. This CDR3 contains 15 residues. The CDR3 DNA sequence: TGTGCCAGCAGTTTAGGAACGGAGACCACAGATACGCAGTATTTT. It encodes CASSLGTETTDTQYF.

This chain uses TRBV12-3 or TRBV12-4 with TRBJ1-1; no firm D call. The CDR3 is 13 residues long. Trimming took 6 bases from V and 5 from J, leaving 13 bases between them. The CDR3 is CASSWALGTEAFF. CDR3 nucleotide sequence: TGTGCCAGCAGCTGGGCTTTGGGGACTGAAGCTTTCTTT.

Only a few counts were recorded for this clonotype. The chain carries TRBV12-3 or TRBV12-4 and TRBJ2-7; 11 positions match TRBD2. J was trimmed by 4 bases and V by 3 bases; bases with no gene match: 5. The CDR3 covers 15 residues. The CDR3 nucleotides read TGTGCCAGCAGTTTCGGGACTAGCGGTACATACGAGCAGTACTTC. Translating it yields CASSFGTSGTYEQYF.

V usage is TRBV20-1 and J usage is TRBJ1-6, with a possible D match to TRBD1 (5 bases). The CDR3 is 14 residues long. Germline V gives CDR1 DFQATT, CDR2 SNEGSKA (reference sequence). Trimming removed 3 bases from V and 5 bases from J, with 11 bases in between. This CDR3 reads CSASNRGNNSPLHF. The CDR3, as DNA: TGCAGTGCTAGTAATAGGGGAAATAATTCACCCCTCCACTTT.

The chain combines TRBV28 with TRBJ2-5; 7 positions match TRBD2. Germline-derived CDR1 and CDR2 are MDHEN and SYDVKM. Germline trimming cut 10 bases from V and 3 bases from J; bases unmatched to any gene: 8. CDR3 length: 13 residues. The CDR3 DNA reads TGTGCCATCCGGGGCGGGAGCGAAGAGACCCAGTACTTC. It encodes CAIRGGSEETQYF.

The chain joins TRBV2 to TRBJ1-1; 7 bases agree with TRBD1. With V trimmed by 6 bases and J by 4 bases, 5 bases remained unmatched. The CDR3 loop spans 13 amino acids. Germline assignment: CDR1 SNHLY and CDR2 FYNNEI. This CDR3 reads CASRVTGRTEAFF. The CDR3 coding sequence is TGTGCCAGCAGAGTGACAGGGCGCACTGAAGCTTTCTTT.

This clonotype was counted only a few times. The V and J genes are TRBV7-2 and TRBJ1-2; 9 bases are a match to TRBD1. Unmatched junction bases numbered 12, after V lost 10 bases and J lost 6 bases. Per germline, CDR1 SGHTA and CDR2 FQGNSA. The CDR3 is 14 residues long. CDR3 region: CATPTRDRDDGYTF. The CDR3 nucleotides read TGTGCCACTCCAACCCGGGACAGGGATGATGGCTACACCTTC.

The chain employs TRBV27 and TRBJ2-1, with TRBD2 matching 8 bases. Germline trimming cut 2 bases from V and 9 bases from J; bases unmatched to any gene: 9. Looked up from germline, CDR1 is MNHEY and CDR2 is SMNVEV (reference sequence). The CDR3 has 15 amino acids. The CDR3: CASSLPGLAGSEQFF. As DNA, the CDR3 is TGTGCCAGCAGTTTACCCGGACTAGCTGGCAGTGAGCAGTTCTTC.

The chain is built from TRBV4-3 and TRBJ2-1; D gene uncertain. The length of the CDR3 is 14 residues. Germline V gives CDR1 LGHNA, CDR2 YSLEER. The ends were cut back, 0 bases at V and 9 bases at J, with 12 bases in the middle. CDR3 residues: CASSQDLVSSEQFF. CDR3 nucleotides: TGCGCCAGCAGCCAAGATCTTGTGAGTAGTGAGCAGTTCTTC.